The clone carrying this T cell receptor beta chain has at least ten counts. Germline V gives CDR1 KGHSH, CDR2 LQKENI. The CDR3 covers 13 residues. V lost 0 bases and J 3 bases, leaving 5 bases between the germline ends. Under 3 months was the duration of disease in ophthalmopathy patients, who also had a Clinical Activity Score of at least 3 and a NOSPECS grade of at least 4. The data derive from a study of T cells in Graves' hyperthyroidism and ophthalmopathy. Amplification of TCR beta CDR3 regions was performed using RNA transcripts as template. First-round RT-PCR of the TCR CDR3 relied on the HTBI primer set. TCRdb independently ran MiXCR on the multiplex PCR reads; one entry per CDR3 protein. The table lists 300,000 to 500,000 distinct CDR3 sequences, roughly 13% of them singletons.

The rearrangement links TRBV18 to TRBJ2-5; D not resolved. The source of this sequence is a man aged 50 to 60 with Graves' ophthalmopathy. Sequenced material: blood. This chain's CDR3 is CASSPPAEETQYF. The CDR3, as DNA: TGTGCCAGCTCACCACCGGCGGAAGAGACCCAGTACTTC.